The clone carrying this T cell receptor beta chain has only one observation. Its antigen is currently unknown. This record comes from a study of vaccination effects on CD4 cells after COVID-19. General study results and limits: There were few convalescent patients in the study and no early post-infection timepoints.

Sequencing used immunoSEQ multiplex PCR; TCRdb keeps in-frame clones, though not all of them. Of approximately 54,000 clones listed, 80% are singletons. Antigen-specific CD4+ T cells were first expanded with viral peptide pools by the ViraFEST assay and only then sequenced. Cells that had been cultured for 10 days were the source of isolated CD4+ T cells. This specimen consisted of CD4+ T cells from PBMCs cultured with HCoV-229E spike peptides, obtained before COVID-19 vaccination. The clonotype was recovered from a human donor who received a COVID-19 vaccine.

The CDR3 spells CASSFKDGLGTDTQYF. CDR3 bases: TGTGCCAGCAGCTTCAAGGACGGACTGGGCACAGATACGCAGTATTTT. The chain links TRBV21-1 to TRBJ2-3; the tabulated D call, TRBD2, remains unverified against the DNA. TRBV21-1 is given as a pseudogene. This CDR3 contains 16 residues.